This T cell receptor beta chain was profiled in a study of T cells in Graves' hyperthyroidism and ophthalmopathy. Overall study results and limits: Model-based prediction identified ophthalmopathy a median 6.5 months prior to its onset.

Amplified TCR beta CDR3 regions came from RNA transcripts. Initially, a first-round RT-PCR of the TCR CDR3 employed the HTBI primer set. TCRdb processed the multiplex PCR reads anew with MiXCR; each CDR3 protein has one entry. The profile covers 750,000 to 950,000 distinct CDR3 sequences, with 38% appearing a single time and approximately 8.7% taken by the ten largest. With regard to this clonotype: Its antigen is not known.

The length of the CDR3 is 15 residues. Trimming removed 7 bases at V and 9 bases at J, with 20 bases between. Germline-derived CDR1 and CDR2 are SGDLS and YYNGEE. V is TRBV9 and J is TRBJ1-6, with D uncertain. This receptor was identified in a man aged 18 to 30 with Graves' hyperthyroidism. Material: blood. CDR3 nucleotides: TGTGCCAGCTCACCAGAGGGTTACATTGGTTCACCCCTCCACTTT. Its protein product is CASSPEGYIGSPLHF.